These T cell receptor beta chains were read from a single sample in a study of blood T cell repertoires in COVID-19. Produced via immunoSEQ multiplex PCR; TCRdb's table is partial and in-frame only. The sample has 300,000 to 350,000 clones; 90% are singletons. Sequenced: PBMCs or T cells enriched from blood (not recorded which). These receptors were taken from a woman aged 25 to 39 who had been exposed to COVID-19. CDR3s include the opening cysteine and the closing phenylalanine or tryptophan. The D gene is left open where the match is weak. Size is stated for part of the rows, as once, few or many counts, or as a class when the clone is expanded.

V gene: TRBV7-3; D gene: TRBD1; clone size: .; J gene: TRBJ2-5; CDR3 DNA: TGTGCCAGCAGCTTAACGACAGGGAGAGGGGAGACCCAGTACTTC; CDR3 protein: CASSLTTGRGETQYF
V gene: TRBV4-2; D gene: TRBD1; clone size: once; J gene: TRBJ1-2; CDR3 DNA: TGTGCCAGCAGCCAGGGTACAGGGGCCCATGGCTACACCTTC; CDR3 protein: CASSQGTGAHGYTF
V gene: TRBV18; D gene: TRBD1; clone size: once; J gene: TRBJ2-2; CDR3 DNA: TGTGCCAGCTCACCGGCAGGGGGAACCGGGGAGCTGTTTTTT; CDR3 protein: CASSPAGGTGELFF
V gene: TRBV7-9; D gene: .; clone size: once; J gene: TRBJ2-7; CDR3 DNA: TGTGCCAGCAGCCCCATCGGGACACCGCACTACGAGCAGTACTTC; CDR3 protein: CASSPIGTPHYEQYF
V gene: TRBV6-5; D gene: .; clone size: .; J gene: TRBJ2-7; CDR3 DNA: TGTGCCAGCAGTTACGGGTATGTGTGGGCTACCTACGAGCAGTACTTC; CDR3 protein: CASSYGYVWATYEQYF
V gene: TRBV6-4; D gene: TRBD1; clone size: .; J gene: TRBJ1-2; CDR3 DNA: TGTGCCAGCAGCCCCAGGGCAGGGGGCGGCGGCTATGGCTACACCTTC; CDR3 protein: CASSPRAGGGGYGYTF
V gene: TRBV6-5; D gene: .; clone size: .; J gene: TRBJ2-7; CDR3 DNA: TGTGCCAGCAGTAGGGGACACGCCTACGAGCAGTACTTC; CDR3 protein: CASSRGHAYEQYF
V gene: TRBV4-3; D gene: TRBD1; clone size: .; J gene: TRBJ1-6; CDR3 DNA: TGCGCCAGCAGCCCGAGCAGGGGGCTCACCCTCCACTTT; CDR3 protein: CASSPSRGLTLHF
V gene: TRBV6-1; D gene: .; clone size: .; J gene: TRBJ1-3; CDR3 DNA: TGTGCCAGCAGTGAATATCCAGACTCTGGAAACACCATATATTTT; CDR3 protein: CASSEYPDSGNTIYF
V gene: TRBV12-5; D gene: TRBD1; clone size: .; J gene: TRBJ1-1; CDR3 DNA: TGTGCTAGTGGTTTGGAGGGACAGGGAGCTGACGCTTTCTTT; CDR3 protein: CASGLEGQGADAFF
V gene: TRBV4-3; D gene: TRBD1; clone size: .; J gene: TRBJ1-2; CDR3 DNA: TGCGCCAGCAGCCAAGATATGGGACAGGGGGTTGTCGGTGGCTACACCTTC; CDR3 protein: CASSQDMGQGVVGGYTF
V gene: TRBV28; D gene: .; clone size: .; J gene: TRBJ2-2; CDR3 DNA: TGTGCCAGCAGTTTACCGGGACACCCAAAGGAGCTGTTTTTT; CDR3 protein: CASSLPGHPKELFF
V gene: TRBV7-9; D gene: TRBD1; clone size: once; J gene: TRBJ1-6; CDR3 DNA: TGTGCCAGCAGCCGTGACAGGGGAGTGTCACCCCTCCACTTT; CDR3 protein: CASSRDRGVSPLHF
V gene: TRBV28; D gene: .; clone size: .; J gene: TRBJ2-2; CDR3 DNA: TGTGCCAGCAGTGACGGGACTCTCTGGGTCGGGGAGCTGTTTTTT; CDR3 protein: CASSDGTLWVGELFF
V gene: TRBV29-1; D gene: TRBD1; clone size: once; J gene: TRBJ1-2; CDR3 DNA: TGCAGCGTAGCCGGGACAGGGTTGAGGCAATATGGCTACACCTTC; CDR3 protein: CSVAGTGLRQYGYTF
V gene: TRBV25-1; D gene: .; clone size: .; J gene: TRBJ2-2; CDR3 DNA: TGTGCCAGCAGTGAATATGGGCAGGGACTGTTTTTT; CDR3 protein: CASSEYGQGLFF
V gene: TRBV10-3; D gene: TRBD1; clone size: .; J gene: TRBJ1-4; CDR3 DNA: TGTGCCATCAGTGAACAACAGGGGACGGCGGAAAAACTGTTTTTT; CDR3 protein: CAISEQQGTAEKLFF
V gene: TRBV2; D gene: TRBD2; clone size: .; J gene: TRBJ2-5; CDR3 DNA: TGTGCCAGCAGTACCGACCGGACTAGCCAGGAGACCCAGTACTTC; CDR3 protein: CASSTDRTSQETQYF
V gene: TRBV5-1; D gene: TRBD1; clone size: .; J gene: TRBJ1-1; CDR3 DNA: TGCGCCAGCAGCTTGGGCGGGACAGCGAACACTGAAGCTTTCTTT; CDR3 protein: CASSLGGTANTEAFF
V gene: TRBV29-1; D gene: .; clone size: .; J gene: TRBJ2-2; CDR3 DNA: TGCAGCGCCGACAGGTACACCGGGGAGCTGTTTTTT; CDR3 protein: CSADRYTGELFF
V gene: TRBV4-3; D gene: .; clone size: .; J gene: TRBJ1-1; CDR3 DNA: TGCGCCAGCAGCCAACTTGCCACAGGGAACACTGAAGCTTTCTTT; CDR3 protein: CASSQLATGNTEAFF
V gene: TRBV6-5; D gene: TRBD1; clone size: .; J gene: TRBJ2-7; CDR3 DNA: TGTGCCAGCAGTTACGACAGGGGCGGTTACGAGCAGTACTTC; CDR3 protein: CASSYDRGGYEQYF
V gene: TRBV2; D gene: .; clone size: once; J gene: TRBJ2-2; CDR3 DNA: TGTGCCAGCAGCCTTGAATCAGGGCCCGGGGAGCTGTTTTTT; CDR3 protein: CASSLESGPGELFF